Each of the 15 T cell receptor beta chains below was sequenced from the same sample in a study of blood T cell repertoires in COVID-19. Data came from immunoSEQ multiplex PCR; TCRdb stores just in-frame clones and leaves some out. Here the sample spans approximately 200,000 clones, 80% to 85% being singletons. The sequenced sample was peripheral blood. These receptors were collected from a woman aged 60-75 years with acute or convalescent COVID-19.

The V call is TRBV6-5, the J call TRBJ1-2, with a possible D match to TRBD1 (6 bases). This CDR3 is built from 14 residues. The germline gives CDR1 MNHEY, CDR2 SVGAGI. V lost 7 bases and J lost 7, with 19 bases in between. DNA for the CDR3: TGTGCCAGCATCACACAGACAGGTTTGGGTGGCTACACCTTC. Translating gives CASITQTGLGGYTF.

The genes are TRBV30 and TRBJ1-2, with D possibly TRBD1 on 5 matching bases. The CDR3 contains 15 residues. Germline values: CDR1 GTSNPN, CDR2 SVGIG (reference sequence). Trimming took 0 bases from V and 9 from J, leaving 20 bases between them. CDR3 amino acids: CAWSVRRGSGGSYTF. The CDR3 DNA reads TGTGCCTGGAGTGTACGACGAGGGTCTGGGGGGAGCTACACCTTC.

The rearrangement links TRBV5-4 to TRBJ2-2; perhaps TRBD2 as D (5 bases). CDR3 length: 15 amino acids. Between the trimmed V and J ends, which lost 4 bases and 5 bases, there was a span of 15 bases. Per the germline V gene, CDR1 is SGHNT and CDR2 is YYREEE (reference sequence). DNA of the CDR3: TGTGCCAGCAGCCTGGCCAGCGGACTTACCGGGGAGCTGTTTTTT. This sequence encodes CASSLASGLTGELFF. Combining the CDR3 with reference TRBV5-4 and TRBJ2-2 gives the whole variable domain ETGVTQSPTHLIKTRGQQVTLRCSSQSGHNTVSWYQQALGQGPQFIFQYYREEENGRGNFPPRFSGLQFPNYSSELNVNALELDDSALYLCASSLASGLTGELFFGEGSRLTVL.

The chain links TRBV2 to TRBJ2-1; 9 bases are a match to TRBD1. Germline-derived CDR1 and CDR2 are SNHLY and FYNNEI. V was clipped by 6 bases and J by 6 bases; unmatched bases: 3. This CDR3 region has 13 residues. The CDR3 here is CASRRDRVNEQFF. As DNA, the CDR3 is TGTGCCAGCAGGAGGGACAGGGTCAATGAGCAGTTCTTC.

The V call is TRBV6-1, the J call TRBJ1-4, with D maybe TRBD1 (5 bases). Germline assignment: CDR1 MNHNS and CDR2 SASEGT. The CDR3 consists of 16 residues. V was cut by 4 bases and J by 8 bases, with 20 bases left in between. CDR3 residues: CASSASRGTKGEKLFF. Written as DNA, the CDR3 is TGTGCCAGCAGTGCCAGTAGGGGAACAAAGGGCGAAAAACTGTTTTTT.

This clone appeared a single time. V usage is TRBV7-2 and J usage is TRBJ1-3; no reliable D call. Looked up from germline, CDR1 is SGHTA and CDR2 is FQGNSA. CDR3 length equals 13 residues. V was pared by 4 bases and J by 2 bases, with 6 bases between. The CDR3, as DNA: TGTGCCAGCAGCTATTCTGCTGGAAACACCATATATTTT. It codes for CASSYSAGNTIYF.

The CDR3 DNA is TGTGCCTGGAGGCGGACAGGTTGGGCTTCACCCCTCCACTTT. Its protein is CAWRRTGWASPLHF. The chain has TRBV30 and TRBJ1-6; 7 bases fit TRBD1. The V segment lost 3 bases and the J segment 9 bases; nucleotides outside the gene matches: 8. The V gene's germline CDR1 is GTSNPN and CDR2 SVGIG (reference sequence). CDR3 length equals 14 residues. Full variable domain (outside the CDR3, taken from reference TRBV30 and TRBJ1-6): SQTIHQWPATLVQPVGSPLSLECTVEGTSNPNLYWYRQAAGRGLQLLFYSVGIGQISSEVPQNLSASRPQDRQFILSSKKLLLSDSGFYLCAWRRTGWASPLHFGNGTRLTVT.

V is TRBV10-2 and J is TRBJ2-7, with a weak D call TRBD2 (5 bases). Between the trimmed V and J ends, which lost 3 bases and 4 bases, there was a span of 7 bases. The germline CDR1 and CDR2 sequences are WSHSY and SAAADI. The CDR3 runs to 12 residues. The CDR3 loop is CASSDRGYEQYF. The CDR3, as DNA: TGCGCCAGCAGTGATCGGGGTTACGAGCAGTACTTC.

The rearrangement links TRBV10-3 to TRBJ2-7; possibly TRBD1 for D (6 bases). The CDR3 totals 13 residues. V lost 4 bases to trimming and J lost 2 bases, with 9 bases between them. Germline CDR1 reads ENHRY; CDR2 reads SYGVKD. CDR3 protein: CAISVTGPYEQYF. CDR3 sequence (DNA): TGTGCCATCAGTGTTACAGGGCCCTACGAGCAGTACTTC.

This rearrangement joins TRBV5-5 to TRBJ2-2; D not resolved. The CDR3 has 15 residues. Germline V gene lookup returns CDR1 SGHKS and CDR2 YYEKEE (reference sequence). Trimming shortened V by 2 bases and J by 4 bases, and 12 bases separated the two germline ends. The CDR3 is CASSFASSGTGELFF. Here the CDR3 DNA reads TGTGCCAGCAGCTTCGCCTCCAGTGGCACCGGGGAGCTGTTTTTT. The full variable domain, in which reference TRBV5-5 and TRBJ2-2 provide the parts outside the CDR3, is DAGVTQSPTHLIKTRGQQVTLRCSPISGHKSVSWYQQVLGQGPQFIFQYYEKEERGRGNFPDRFSARQFPNYSSELNVNALLLGDSALYLCASSFASSGTGELFFGEGSRLTVL.

CDR3 protein: CASSPGRRYGNTEAFF. CDR3 nucleotide sequence: TGTGCCAGCAGCCCCGGTCGCAGGTACGGGAACACTGAAGCTTTCTTT. The chain uses TRBV7-9 and TRBJ1-1, with D unresolved. The CDR3 is 16 amino acids. Germline assignment: CDR1 SEHNR and CDR2 FQNEAQ (reference sequence). Trimming shortened V by 5 bases and J by 1 base, and 17 bases separated the two germline ends.

The V and J genes are TRBV30 and TRBJ1-1; weak D call: TRBD1 (5 bases). Between the trimmed V and J ends, which lost 4 bases and 1 base, there was a span of 19 bases. CDR3 length: 16 amino acids. Germline CDR1 reads GTSNPN; CDR2 reads SVGIG (reference sequence). In DNA form, the CDR3 reads TGTGCCTGGAACCGCGGGGGGTATGGTAGGAACACTGAAGCTTTCTTT. This translates into CAWNRGGYGRNTEAFF. The whole variable domain, remainder taken from reference TRBV30 and TRBJ1-1, is SQTIHQWPATLVQPVGSPLSLECTVEGTSNPNLYWYRQAAGRGLQLLFYSVGIGQISSEVPQNLSASRPQDRQFILSSKKLLLSDSGFYLCAWNRGGYGRNTEAFFGQGTRLTVV.

The rearrangement links TRBV29-1 to TRBJ2-5, with 9 positions matching TRBD2. Germline V gene sequence: CDR1 SQVTM, CDR2 ANQGSEA. This CDR3 spans 15 amino acids. The J segment lost 5 bases and the V segment lost 5 bases, leaving 12 bases of the junction unmatched. CDR3 region: CSVPQRGAVRETQYF. The CDR3 nucleotides read TGCAGCGTTCCCCAGCGGGGGGCAGTACGGGAGACCCAGTACTTC. Full variable domain (rest looked up from reference TRBV29-1 and TRBJ2-5): SAVISQKPSRDICQRGTSLTIQCQVDSQVTMMFWYRQQPGQSLTLIATANQGSEATYESGFVIDKFPISRPNLTFSTLTVSNMSPEDSSIYLCSVPQRGAVRETQYFGPGTRLLVL.

V and J are TRBV29-1 and TRBJ1-2, with a possible D match to TRBD1 (6 bases). V lost 8 bases and J 8 bases, leaving 18 bases between the germline ends. The germline V gene encodes CDR1 SQVTM and CDR2 ANQGSEA. The CDR3 is made up of 12 amino acids. The CDR3 DNA reads TGCAGCTTCGCGGGGGCCTCGAAAGGCTACACCTTC. Residues: CSFAGASKGYTF.

The J gene is TRBJ1-2, the V gene TRBV7-3; 7 bases agree with TRBD1. This CDR3 region has 14 residues. The junction had 4 bases not matched to a gene; V was cut back by 5 bases and J by 1 base. Germline loops: CDR1 SGHTA, CDR2 FQGTGA. The CDR3 DNA reads as TGTGCCAGCAGCCCGACAGGGAATAACTATGGCTACACCTTC. Translating it yields CASSPTGNNYGYTF.